The 29 T cell receptor beta chains in this list originate from one sample, sequenced in a study of blood T cell repertoires in COVID-19 (dated by TCRdb to the early 2020s). Library prep was done by the immunoSEQ multiplex PCR assay. The table was pulled from immuneACCESS by TCRdb, which kept in-frame rearrangements only. Such tables lose some clones; where checked, under half of the loss comes from unresolved V genes, and the rest has no known cause. The sample yields about 42,000 clones; about 77% were counted once. The ten largest clones represent 28% of the sample. The sample taken for sequencing was peripheral blood. The receptors originated from a woman between 65 and 79 years old with acute or convalescent COVID-19.

The gene calls are TRBV4-1 and TRBJ1-4, with a possible D match to TRBD1 (5 bases). Germline V gene lookup returns CDR1 MGHRA and CDR2 YSYEKL. This CDR3 comprises 16 residues. V dropped 0 bases and J dropped 5 bases, with 13 bases sitting between them. The CDR3 spells CASSQDKGHNNEKLFF. In DNA form, the CDR3 reads TGCGCCAGCAGCCAAGATAAGGGGCATAACAATGAAAAACTGTTTTTT.

This clone has just one count. The chain carries TRBV7-2 and TRBJ2-3; D is undetermined. Germline CDR1 is SGHTA and CDR2 is FQGNSA. This CDR3 is 13 amino acids long. Trimming left V 0 bases short and J 6 bases short, with 7 bases between. The CDR3 protein is CASSLAFRDTQYF. The CDR3 DNA sequence: TGTGCCAGCAGCTTAGCATTCAGGGATACGCAGTATTTT.

The V and J genes are TRBV25-1 and TRBJ2-5; 9 bases line up with TRBD1. With 5 bases clipped from V and 5 bases from J, the junction kept 15 bases outside the gene matches. Germline lookup yields CDR1 MGHDK and CDR2 SYGVNS. The CDR3 sequence is 17 residues long. The CDR3 region is CASSRPTPGTGNETQYF. CDR3 nucleotide sequence: TGTGCCAGCAGTCGCCCTACCCCCGGGACAGGGAACGAGACCCAGTACTTC.

Regarding this clone: A junction boundary mismatches the germline segment, possibly from a read error. The chain is built from TRBV11-2 and TRBJ2-2; 8 bases match TRBD2. In germline, CDR1 is SGHAT, CDR2 FQNNGV. CDR3 length: 15 residues. DNA of the CDR3: TGTGCCAGCAGCCCGGGACTAGATCACACGGGGGAGCTGTTTTTT. Protein sequence: CASSPGLDHTGELFF. Looking up the rest from reference TRBV11-2 and TRBJ2-2 gives the full variable domain: EAGVAQSPRYKIIEKRQSVAFWCNPISGHATLYWYQQILGQGPKLLIQFQNNGVVDDSQLPKDRFSAERLKGVDSTLKIQPAKLEDSAVYLCASSPGLDHTGELFFGEGSRLTVL.

This chain uses TRBV3-1 (or the pseudogene TRBV3-2) with TRBJ2-6, with TRBD1 as a possible D gene (6 bases). Trimming removed 4 bases from V and 0 bases from J, with 10 bases in between. Germline V gene sequence: CDR1 LGHDT, CDR2 YNNKEL (reference sequence). The CDR3 totals 16 residues. The CDR3 DNA follows: TGTGCCAGCAGCCGAACAGGGCTCTCTGGGGCCAACGTCCTGACTTTC. Translation: CASSRTGLSGANVLTF.

This clone was observed a handful of times. The genes are TRBV6-5 and TRBJ1-4; no reliable D call. V lost 3 bases to trimming and J lost 1 base, with 6 bases between them. From germline, CDR1 is MNHEY and CDR2 SVGAGI. The CDR3 spans 14 residues. CDR3 amino acids: CASSYTLTNEKLFF. The CDR3 region has the DNA TGTGCCAGCAGTTATACTCTAACTAATGAAAAACTGTTTTTT.

The chain joins TRBV28 to TRBJ2-1, with D possibly being TRBD2 (5 bases). Trimming removed 6 bases at V and 0 bases at J, with 12 bases between. Per the germline V gene, CDR1 is MDHEN and CDR2 is SYDVKM. The CDR3 has 15 residues. This CDR3 is CASSFDRGSYNEQFF. In DNA, the CDR3 is TGTGCCAGCAGCTTTGACCGGGGCTCCTACAATGAGCAGTTCTTC.

This sequence joins TRBV6-2 or TRBV6-3 and TRBJ2-7; unclear D gene. CDR3 size: 16 residues. V was pared by 0 bases and J by 3 bases, with 15 bases between. Germline loops: CDR1 MNHEY, CDR2 SVGEGT. The CDR3 loop is CASSYSIEQTSYEQYF. For the CDR3, the DNA is TGTGCCAGCAGTTACTCGATTGAACAGACAAGCTACGAGCAGTACTTC.

The chain recombines TRBV6-5 with TRBJ1-5, with 8 bases fitting TRBD1. J was trimmed by 9 bases and V by 6 bases; bases with no gene match: 10. CDR1 and CDR2 from the germline V gene are MNHEY and SVGAGI. This CDR3 has 14 amino acids. As DNA, the CDR3 is TGTGCCAGCAGCCCAGGACAGGGCGAACGGCCCCAGCATTTT. It translates to CASSPGQGERPQHF.

The gene calls are TRBV28 and TRBJ2-1; 11 bases map to TRBD2. Germline loops: CDR1 MDHEN, CDR2 SYDVKM. V trimming: 5 bases; J trimming: 8 bases; junction bases outside the gene matches: 5. CDR3 length: 14 residues. CDR3: CASSPWTSGHEQFF. Here the CDR3 DNA reads TGTGCCAGCAGTCCGTGGACTAGCGGGCATGAGCAGTTCTTC.

The rearrangement joins TRBV28 to TRBJ2-7; tentatively, D is TRBD2 (6 bases). The CDR3 spans 15 residues. The germline gives CDR1 MDHEN, CDR2 SYDVKM. Trimming stripped 6 bases from V and 3 bases from J, with 18 bases between. This CDR3 reads CASRSDPGAVYEQYF. The CDR3 bases are TGTGCCAGCAGGTCTGATCCGGGAGCCGTCTACGAGCAGTACTTC. Together with reference TRBV28 and TRBJ2-7, the CDR3 gives the full variable domain: DVKVTQSSRYLVKRTGEKVFLECVQDMDHENMFWYRQDPGLGLRLIYFSYDVKMKEKGDIPEGYSVSREKKERFSLILESASTNQTSMYLCASRSDPGAVYEQYFGPGTRLTVT.

This clone was observed a few times. This chain joins TRBV7-9 and TRBJ1-1; D possibly corresponds to TRBD1 (6 bases). The CDR3 sequence is 15 residues long. The germline V gene has CDR1 SEHNR and CDR2 FQNEAQ (reference sequence). V lost 1 base, J lost 2 bases, and 11 bases lay in between. CDR3 sequence: CASSLEQGSNTEAFF. As DNA, the CDR3 is TGTGCCAGCAGCTTAGAACAGGGCTCTAACACTGAAGCTTTCTTT.

The chain recombines TRBV3-1 (or the pseudogene TRBV3-2) with TRBJ1-1; 10 bases line up with TRBD1. J lost 1 base, V lost 5 bases, and 10 bases had no gene match. CDR1 and CDR2 (germline): LGHDT, YNNKEL (reference sequence). The CDR3 has 17 residues. The CDR3 DNA reads TGTGCCAGCAGCTCCCGACAGGGGGCAAGCGGGAACACTGAAGCTTTCTTT. Residues: CASSSRQGASGNTEAFF.

V is TRBV28 and J is TRBJ2-7; TRBD1 aligns across 7 bases. Per the germline V gene, CDR1 is MDHEN and CDR2 is SYDVKM. V was clipped by 6 bases and J by 5 bases; unmatched bases: 16. The CDR3 totals 16 residues. CDR3 DNA sequence: TGTGCCAGCAGCCCAGCTGGACAGGATAGTTTCCACGAGCAGTACTTC. Encoded protein: CASSPAGQDSFHEQYF.

This clone was seen just once. V gene TRBV29-1 combines with J gene TRBJ1-1; D unresolved. There are 11 residues in the CDR3. The germline V gene has CDR1 SQVTM and CDR2 ANQGSEA. Trimming left V 5 bases short and J 5 bases short, with 9 bases between. DNA of the CDR3: TGCAGCGTTCGGGTTGCGACTGAAGCTTTCTTT. Translation: CSVRVATEAFF.

In its sample, this clone was seen a few times. The chain is built from TRBV15 and TRBJ1-5; 9 bases are a match to TRBD1. The germline V gene has CDR1 LNHNV and CDR2 YYDKDF (reference sequence). The CDR3 length is 14 residues. V gave up 6 bases and J gave up 4 bases; unmatched junction bases: 4. Here the CDR3 reads CATSPGQGNQPQHF. The CDR3 coding sequence is TGTGCCACCAGTCCCGGACAGGGGAATCAGCCCCAGCATTTT.

The chain is built from TRBV10-2 and TRBJ1-5; 8 bases agree with TRBD1. The CDR3 consists of 14 residues. V was pared by 6 bases and J by 7 bases, with 8 bases of the junction left unmatched. Per germline, CDR1 WSHSY and CDR2 SAAADI. The chain's CDR3 is CASSSDRGYQPQHF. In DNA, the CDR3 is TGCGCCAGCAGCTCAGACAGGGGTTACCAGCCCCAGCATTTT.

This clone has just one count. V usage is TRBV10-3 and J usage is TRBJ2-3, with a weak D call TRBD2 (6 bases). This CDR3 has 18 residues. V lost 0 bases and J lost 1, with 17 bases in between. In germline, CDR1 is ENHRY, CDR2 SYGVKD. This CDR3 reads CAISESKQPGVGTDTQYF. The DNA for the CDR3 is TGTGCCATCAGTGAGTCGAAGCAACCGGGGGTTGGCACAGATACGCAGTATTTT.

V usage is TRBV7-3 and J usage is TRBJ2-7, with TRBD1 matching 8 bases. This CDR3 comprises 15 residues. The V gene end was trimmed by 6 bases and the J gene end by 3 bases; junction bases not matched to a gene: 10. Looked up from germline, CDR1 is SGHTA and CDR2 is FQGTGA. CDR3 loop: CASRSTGGTFYEQYF. CDR3 DNA sequence: TGTGCCAGCAGGTCCACAGGGGGGACTTTCTACGAGCAGTACTTC.

The rearrangement links TRBV6-6 to TRBJ1-4; D gene unclear. Germline values: CDR1 MNHNY, CDR2 SVGAGI (reference sequence). This CDR3 region has 15 residues. V was clipped by 6 bases and J by 7 bases, with 18 bases between them. The CDR3 protein is CASSPSWGVGEKLFF. CDR3 DNA: TGTGCCAGCAGCCCCTCTTGGGGAGTGGGTGAAAAACTGTTTTTT.

The chain combines TRBV24-1 with TRBJ2-3, with 7 bases lining up with TRBD1. J gave up 4 bases and V 9 bases, and 9 bases lay outside the gene matches. The germline CDR1 and CDR2 sequences are KGHDR and SFDVKD. The CDR3 runs 14 residues. In DNA, the CDR3 is TGTGCCACCGGCGACAGGGTTAGCCCAGATACGCAGTATTTT. Translated: CATGDRVSPDTQYF.

This chain connects TRBV7-2 to TRBJ1-2; D is undetermined. CDR1 SGHTA and CDR2 FQGNSA come from the germline V gene. The V and J ends lost 0 bases and 4 bases respectively, with 6 bases between them. CDR3 length: 13 residues. The CDR3 sequence is CASSLAAIYGYTF. The CDR3, as DNA: TGTGCCAGCAGCTTAGCAGCGATCTATGGCTACACCTTC.

In the case of this clone: At one end, the junction sequence differs from germline, possibly due to a read error. The DNA for the CDR3 is TGTGCTAGCAGCTTGGACAGGGGTGGTGAGCAGTTCTTC. Encoded protein: CASSLDRGGEQFF. The chain uses TRBV7-7 and TRBJ2-1; TRBD1 aligns across 9 bases. Germline V gene lookup returns CDR1 SSHAT and CDR2 FNYEAQ (reference sequence). CDR3 length: 13 amino acids. The complete variable domain, with remaining parts taken from reference TRBV7-7 and TRBJ2-1, reads GAGVSQSPRYKVTKRGQDVTLRCDPISSHATLYWYQQALGQGPEFLTYFNYEAQPDKSGLPSDRFSAERPEGSISTLTIQRTEQRDSAMYRCASSLDRGGEQFFGPGTRLTVL.

The chain recombines TRBV15 with TRBJ1-3, with TRBD1 matching 8 bases. The germline V gene encodes CDR1 LNHNV and CDR2 YYDKDF (reference sequence). The CDR3 has 14 residues. Trimming at V came to 3 bases and at J to 2 bases, leaving 0 bases not matched to a gene. The CDR3 spells CATSRDRAGNTIYF. The CDR3 bases are TGTGCCACCAGCAGGGACAGGGCTGGAAACACCATATATTTT.

V usage is TRBV7-2 and J usage is TRBJ1-2; D unclear. The CDR3 extends over 12 amino acids. The germline gives CDR1 SGHTA, CDR2 FQGNSA. The ends were cut back, 6 bases at V and 6 bases at J, with 11 bases in the middle. DNA of the CDR3: TGTGCCAGCAGTTCCCGCCCGGATGGCTACACCTTC. This sequence encodes CASSSRPDGYTF.

J is TRBJ2-3 and V is TRBV19, with TRBD2 matching 7 bases. The CDR3 is 13 amino acids. Looked up from germline, CDR1 is LNHDA and CDR2 is SQIVND (reference sequence). The J segment lost 2 bases and the V segment lost 7 bases, leaving 3 bases of the junction unmatched. In DNA form, the CDR3 reads TGTGCCAGTAACGGGGGGACCACAGATACGCAGTATTTT. The encoded protein is CASNGGTTDTQYF.

J is TRBJ2-1 and V is TRBV10-2; no clear D gene. V shed 6 bases and J shed 3 bases, with 9 bases lying between them. CDR3 length equals 13 residues. The germline gives CDR1 WSHSY, CDR2 SAAADI. The CDR3 loop is CASRGSVYNEQFF. In DNA, the CDR3 is TGCGCCAGCAGAGGCAGCGTCTACAATGAGCAGTTCTTC.

The chain combines TRBV18 with TRBJ1-1; D gene unclear. The CDR3 consists of 13 residues. Trimming cost V 4 bases and J 1 base, with 7 bases left between them. Germline V CDR1 and CDR2: KGHSH, LQKENI. CDR3 region: CASSLQENTEAFF. CDR3 DNA: TGTGCCAGCTCACTGCAGGAGAACACTGAAGCTTTCTTT. Full variable domain (missing parts from reference TRBV18 and TRBJ1-1): NAGVMQNPRHLVRRRGQEARLRCSPMKGHSHVYWYRQLPEEGLKFMVYLQKENIIDESGMPKERFSAEFPKEGPSILRIQQVVRGDSAAYFCASSLQENTEAFFGQGTRLTVV.

The chain is built from TRBV29-1 and TRBJ1-2; D is perhaps TRBD1 (6 bases). V was cut by 5 bases and J by 4 bases, with 14 bases left in between. The length of the CDR3 is 13 residues. Germline CDR1 is SQVTM and CDR2 is ANQGSEA. Here the CDR3 reads CSVRRGGGYGYTF. Written as DNA, the CDR3 is TGCAGCGTTAGACGAGGGGGGGGCTATGGCTACACCTTC. Full variable domain (remainder filled in from reference TRBV29-1 and TRBJ1-2): SAVISQKPSRDICQRGTSLTIQCQVDSQVTMMFWYRQQPGQSLTLIATANQGSEATYESGFVIDKFPISRPNLTFSTLTVSNMSPEDSSIYLCSVRRGGGYGYTFGSGTRLTVV.